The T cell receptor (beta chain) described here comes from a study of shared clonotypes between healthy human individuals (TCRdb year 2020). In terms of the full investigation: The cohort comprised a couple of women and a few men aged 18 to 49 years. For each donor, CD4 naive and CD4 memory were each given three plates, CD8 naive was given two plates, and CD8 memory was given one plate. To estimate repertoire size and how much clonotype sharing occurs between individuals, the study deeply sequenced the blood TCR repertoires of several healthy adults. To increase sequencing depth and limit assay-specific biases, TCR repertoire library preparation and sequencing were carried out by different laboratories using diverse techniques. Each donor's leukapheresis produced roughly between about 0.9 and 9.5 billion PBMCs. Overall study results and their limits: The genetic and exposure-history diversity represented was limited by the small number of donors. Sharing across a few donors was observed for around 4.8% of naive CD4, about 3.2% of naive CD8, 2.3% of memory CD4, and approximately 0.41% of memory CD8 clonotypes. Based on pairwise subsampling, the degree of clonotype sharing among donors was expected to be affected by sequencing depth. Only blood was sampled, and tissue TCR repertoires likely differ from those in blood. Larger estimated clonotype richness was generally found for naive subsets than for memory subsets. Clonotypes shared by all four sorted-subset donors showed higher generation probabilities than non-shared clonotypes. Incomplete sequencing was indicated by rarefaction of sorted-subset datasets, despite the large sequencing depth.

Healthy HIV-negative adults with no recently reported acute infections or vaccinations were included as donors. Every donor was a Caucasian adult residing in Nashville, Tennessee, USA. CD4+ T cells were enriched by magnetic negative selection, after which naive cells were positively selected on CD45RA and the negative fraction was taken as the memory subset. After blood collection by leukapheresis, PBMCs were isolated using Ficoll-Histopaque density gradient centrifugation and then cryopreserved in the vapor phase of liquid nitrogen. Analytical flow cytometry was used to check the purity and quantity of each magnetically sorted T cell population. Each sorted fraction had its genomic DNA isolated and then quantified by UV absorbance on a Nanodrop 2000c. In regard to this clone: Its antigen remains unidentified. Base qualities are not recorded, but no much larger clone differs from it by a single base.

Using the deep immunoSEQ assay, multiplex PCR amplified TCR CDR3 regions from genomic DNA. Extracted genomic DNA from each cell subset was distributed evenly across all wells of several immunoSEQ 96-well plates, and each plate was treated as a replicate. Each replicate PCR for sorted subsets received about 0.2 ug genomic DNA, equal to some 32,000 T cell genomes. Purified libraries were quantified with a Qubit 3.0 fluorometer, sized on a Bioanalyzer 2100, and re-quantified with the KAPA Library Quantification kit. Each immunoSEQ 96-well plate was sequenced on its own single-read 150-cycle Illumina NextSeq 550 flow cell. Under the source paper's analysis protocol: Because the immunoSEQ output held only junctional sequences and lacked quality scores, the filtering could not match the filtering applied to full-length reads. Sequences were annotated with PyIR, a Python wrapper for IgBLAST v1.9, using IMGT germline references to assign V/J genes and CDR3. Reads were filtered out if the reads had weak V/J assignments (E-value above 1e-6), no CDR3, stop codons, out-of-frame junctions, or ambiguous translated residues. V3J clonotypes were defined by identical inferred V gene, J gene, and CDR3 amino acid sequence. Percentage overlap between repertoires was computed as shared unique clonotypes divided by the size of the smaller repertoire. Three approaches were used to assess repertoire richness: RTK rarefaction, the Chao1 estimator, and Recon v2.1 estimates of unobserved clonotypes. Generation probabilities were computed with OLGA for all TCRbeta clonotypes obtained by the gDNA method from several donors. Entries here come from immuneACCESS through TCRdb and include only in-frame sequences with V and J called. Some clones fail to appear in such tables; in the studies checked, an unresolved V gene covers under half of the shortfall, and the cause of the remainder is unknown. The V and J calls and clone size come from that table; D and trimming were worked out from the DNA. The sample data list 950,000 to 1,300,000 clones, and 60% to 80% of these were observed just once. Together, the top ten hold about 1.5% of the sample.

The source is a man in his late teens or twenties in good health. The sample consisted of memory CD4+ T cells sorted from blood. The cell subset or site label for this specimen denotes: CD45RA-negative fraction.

The CDR3 region reads CASSLVGNTQYF. The nucleotide sequence reads as follows: TGTGCCAGCAGCTTGGTTGGAAATACGCAGTATTTT. The V and J genes are TRBV5-6 and TRBJ2-3, with the D gene not confidently named. Its CDR3 holds 12 amino acids, cysteine through phenylalanine. Of the read, only the CDR3 DNA is kept; its 36 bases are in frame from base 1. Per the germline V gene, SGHDT is the CDR1 and YYEEEE is the CDR2. Relative to germline, V is 0 bases shorter and J is 7 bases shorter, with 6 bases between their ends.